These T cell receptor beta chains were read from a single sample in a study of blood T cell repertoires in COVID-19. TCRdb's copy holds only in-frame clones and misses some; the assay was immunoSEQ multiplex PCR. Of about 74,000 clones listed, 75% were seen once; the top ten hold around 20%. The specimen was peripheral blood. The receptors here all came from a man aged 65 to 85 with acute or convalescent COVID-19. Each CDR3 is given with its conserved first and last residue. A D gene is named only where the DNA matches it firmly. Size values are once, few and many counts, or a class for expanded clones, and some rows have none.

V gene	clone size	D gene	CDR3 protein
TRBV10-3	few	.	CAISEGRGRAEQYF
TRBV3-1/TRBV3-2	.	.	CASSQTGNNQPQHF
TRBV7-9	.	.	CASSSPPTNEQFF
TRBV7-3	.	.	CASSERPGVDQGTQYF
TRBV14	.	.	CASSPNLEGGTQYF
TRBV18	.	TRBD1	CASSPGQGNQPQHF
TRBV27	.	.	CASSLIYLGTTQETQYF
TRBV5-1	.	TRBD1	CASRWDRGHEKLFF
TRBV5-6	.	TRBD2	CASSLTASGFTGELFF
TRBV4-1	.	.	CASSRRDNEQFF
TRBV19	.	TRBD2	CASTGLAGETQYF
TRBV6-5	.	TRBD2	CASSYSGGAGEETQYF
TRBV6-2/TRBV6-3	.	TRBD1	CASSSWGEGAYEQYF
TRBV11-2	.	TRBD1	CASSSTGVLETQYF
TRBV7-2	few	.	CASSRGLRTYEQYF
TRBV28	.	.	CASRNEGEPVAKNIQYF
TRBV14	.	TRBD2	CASSHLAGGYTDTQYF
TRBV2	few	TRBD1	CASSDSWPSGQNYGYTF
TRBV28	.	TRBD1	CAAGQDYNEQFF
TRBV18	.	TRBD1	CASSLTPGQQNEKLFF
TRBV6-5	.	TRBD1	CASSGTGGSYNEQFF
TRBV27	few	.	CASRPNGQYSNQPQHF
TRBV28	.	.	CASSPRTSTNEKLFF
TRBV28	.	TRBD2	CASSSTSRNTGELFF
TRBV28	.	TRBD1	CASSNAGTGEKNQPQHF
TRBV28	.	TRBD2	CASSWGLAAPYEQYF
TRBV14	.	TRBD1	CASSQEDRADEQFF
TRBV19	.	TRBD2	CASSPRLAGTYNEQFF
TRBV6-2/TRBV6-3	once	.	CASSPSLAYNSPLHF
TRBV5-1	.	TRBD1	CASSFGQVEETQYF
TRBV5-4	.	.	CASSFHETEQYF
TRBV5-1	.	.	CASSLAPANQETQYF
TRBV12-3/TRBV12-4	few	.	CASSLGPAGELFF
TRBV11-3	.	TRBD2	CASSLRLAGVSTADTQYF
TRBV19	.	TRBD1	CASSSSGTGYQPQHF
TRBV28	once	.	CASSPGYQPQHF
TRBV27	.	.	CASSLSAYRQVNTEAFF
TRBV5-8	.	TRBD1	CASSLGRGTTGELFF
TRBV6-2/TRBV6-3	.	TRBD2	CASSYSIRTSGRNEQFF
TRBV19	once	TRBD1	CASTLGDSFAGANVLTF
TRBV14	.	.	CASSQRFGGYTSTDTQYF
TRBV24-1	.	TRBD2	CATRETSVNEQFF
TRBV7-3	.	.	CASSLKDEGHNEQFF
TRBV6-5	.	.	CASWGGSPLHF
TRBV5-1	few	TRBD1	CASSLGGTALYEQYF
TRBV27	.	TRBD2	CASSGTSGYYEQYF
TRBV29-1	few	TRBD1	CSVAGTGHGYTF
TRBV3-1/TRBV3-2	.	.	CASSLNSNTGELFF
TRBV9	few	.	CASSAVPDTQYF